The present TCR beta chain was sequenced within a study of cytomegalovirus exposure and HLA in healthy donors. Findings of the study overall: The investigators catalogued 164 TCR beta chains as cytomegalovirus-associated.

Primers: 60 Vbeta forward and 13 Jbeta reverse. Method: immunoSEQ multiplex PCR; TCRdb's copy keeps in-frame clones and lacks some. The table has roughly 99,000 clones, about 80% seen once; the top ten hold 2% to 3%. With regard to this clone: Its target is not known.

The germline gives CDR1 MNHEY, CDR2 SVGAGI. CDR3 length: 16 residues. V shed 2 bases, J shed 6 bases, and the junction held 12 bases outside the gene matches. The TCR was taken from a man under 40 in good health and CMV-seropositive. The rearrangement uses TRBV6-5 and TRBJ1-1; 7 nucleotides agree with TRBD1. The sequenced material came from PBMCs. The CDR3, as DNA: TGTGCCAGCAGTTACCCTCGGACAGGACAACTGGCTGAAGCTTTCTTT. Its protein product is CASSYPRTGQLAEAFF.